Listed here is a single T cell receptor (beta chain). Its matching antigen is unknown. These data originate in a study of T cell responses to AZD1222 COVID-19 vaccine. At the level of the study: The analysis combined second doses at about 4 or about 12 weeks. Broader study findings: Baseline testing showed seropositivity in only a handful of AZD1222 recipients.

The method was immunoSEQ multiplex PCR; TCRdb's version includes in-frame clones alone and lacks a portion of them. The table records about 110,000 clones, about 85% of them present only once. CDR1 is KGHSH, CDR2 LQKENI, per germline. The CDR3 sequence is 15 residues long. The V end lost 8 bases, the J end lost 5 bases, and 21 bases lay between the germline ends. The receptor was derived from an adult in good health. The input for sequencing was peripheral blood, taken on day 0 of AZD1222 vaccination. The chain links TRBV18 to TRBJ2-5, with D perhaps matching TRBD1 (7 bases). The CDR3 loop reads CASTTSTGAGETQYF. CDR3 coding DNA: TGTGCCAGCACAACCTCCACAGGGGCGGGGGAGACCCAGTACTTC.